The 25 T cell receptor beta chains below come from one sample, sequenced in a study of cytomegalovirus exposure and HLA in healthy donors. Amplification used 60 Vbeta primers and 13 Jbeta primers. TCRdb keeps only in-frame clones here, not all; method: immunoSEQ multiplex PCR. This table lists approximately 93,000 clones. Sequences were obtained from PBMCs. The receptors originated from a woman aged 25 to 39 in good health and CMV-seronegative.

Here the CDR3 DNA reads TGTGCCAGCAGCTTAGGCACGGACGAGCAGTACTTC. Translating gives CASSLGTDEQYF. V and J are TRBV7-9 and TRBJ2-7; D unresolved. Germline CDR1 reads SEHNR; CDR2 reads FQNEAQ (reference sequence). Trimming left V 1 base short and J 5 bases short, with 6 bases between. The CDR3 extends over 12 amino acids.

J is TRBJ2-2 and V is TRBV19, with TRBD2 matching over 9 bases. The CDR3 has 17 amino acids. Germline CDR1 is LNHDA and CDR2 is SQIVND (reference sequence). V dropped 3 bases and J dropped 1; count of bases not matched to a gene: 6. This CDR3 reads CASSIFGGGENTGELFF. Written as DNA, the CDR3 is TGTGCCAGTAGTATCTTTGGCGGGGGGGAGAACACCGGGGAGCTGTTTTTT.

The rearrangement joins TRBV29-1 to TRBJ2-7; TRBD2 aligns across 10 bases. J gave up 2 bases and V 5 bases, and 0 bases lay outside the gene matches. The CDR3 contains 12 residues. CDR1 is SQVTM and CDR2 is ANQGSEA in the germline V gene. The CDR3 here is CSVTSGAYEQYF. CDR3 DNA: TGCAGCGTTACTAGCGGGGCCTACGAGCAGTACTTC.

About this clone: The same CDR3 is also encoded by other DNA sequences in this sample. V gene TRBV5-1 combines with J gene TRBJ1-1, with D possibly being TRBD1 (5 bases). The V gene's germline CDR1 is SGHRS and CDR2 YFSETQ. The CDR3 is 13 amino acids. Trimming stripped 0 bases from V and 5 bases from J, with 8 bases between. CDR3 bases: TGCGCCAGCAGCTTGGGGGGGGGTACTGAAGCTTTCTTT. Translation gives CASSLGGGTEAFF.

This rearrangement joins TRBV10-1 to TRBJ1-6; D gene uncertain. The CDR3 is 13 residues long. Trimming stripped 4 bases from V and 11 bases from J, with 12 bases between. Germline lookup yields CDR1 WNHNN and CDR2 SYGVQD (reference sequence). This CDR3 is CASSGPFGAPLHF. The CDR3 DNA reads TGCGCCAGCAGTGGACCCTTCGGGGCACCCCTCCACTTT.

V is TRBV7-2 and J is TRBJ2-7; a possible D gene is TRBD2 (5 bases). Germline V CDR1 and CDR2: SGHTA, FQGNSA. CDR3 size: 14 residues. V was clipped by 1 base and J by 6 bases, with 13 bases between them. CDR3 region: CASSLEPGLVEQYF. For the CDR3, the DNA is TGTGCCAGCAGCTTAGAACCAGGACTCGTCGAGCAGTACTTC.

This chain connects TRBV27 to TRBJ1-1; 9 bases align to TRBD1. CDR3 length equals 15 residues. V lost 1 base and J lost 1; bases outside the gene matches: 1. Germline V gene lookup returns CDR1 MNHEY and CDR2 SMNVEV (reference sequence). The CDR3 is CASSLLQGANTEAFF. CDR3 nucleotide sequence: TGTGCCAGCAGTTTATTACAGGGGGCGAACACTGAAGCTTTCTTT.

This chain uses TRBV30 with TRBJ2-3, with a tentative D call TRBD2 (6 bases). The V gene lost 0 bases and the J gene lost 0 bases, with 10 bases spanning the gap. The CDR3 length is 15 residues. Germline CDR1 reads GTSNPN; CDR2 reads SVGIG (reference sequence). The CDR3 loop is CAWSVHSGSTDTQYF. CDR3 bases: TGTGCCTGGAGTGTACATAGCGGTAGCACAGATACGCAGTATTTT.

Of note for this clone: The junction departs from germline at one end; a sequencing error may be responsible. CDR3 in amino acids: CVSSVGTRDVGNTIYF. CDR3 nucleotides: TGTGTCAGCAGCGTAGGGACCAGGGATGTCGGAAACACCATATATTTT. V is TRBV9 and J is TRBJ1-3, with a possible D match to TRBD1 (5 bases). Germline V gives CDR1 SGDLS, CDR2 YYNGEE. CDR3 length: 16 amino acids.

The V gene is TRBV5-4, the J gene TRBJ1-2, with 11 positions matching TRBD1. V lost 7 bases to trimming and J lost 8 bases; unmatched junction nucleotides: 13. Germline V gene data show CDR1 as SGHNT and CDR2 as YYREEE (reference sequence). The CDR3 consists of 15 residues. CDR3: CASRLGQGATKGYTF. CDR3 DNA: TGTGCCAGCCGACTTGGACAGGGGGCTACTAAGGGCTACACCTTC.

The V and J genes are TRBV2 and TRBJ2-7; TRBD2 aligns across 13 bases. CDR3 length: 16 residues. Trimming cost V 6 bases and J 5 bases; bases outside gene matches: 10. Germline V gene data show CDR1 as SNHLY and CDR2 as FYNNEI. The CDR3 region has the DNA TGTGCCAGCAGCCTGAGAGGGACTAGCGGGAACCACGAGCAGTACTTC. Amino acid sequence: CASSLRGTSGNHEQYF.

For this clone: Other DNA variants within this sample encode the same CDR3. This chain uses TRBV9 with TRBJ1-1, with no clear D. CDR3 length: 13 residues. Germline V gene sequence: CDR1 SGDLS, CDR2 YYNGEE. V was cut by 0 bases and J by 5 bases, with 8 bases left in between. The CDR3 protein is CASSVGGLTEAFF. DNA for the CDR3: TGTGCCAGCAGCGTAGGCGGACTTACTGAAGCTTTCTTT. Full variable domain (remainder filled in from reference TRBV9 and TRBJ1-1): DSGVTQTPKHLITATGQRVTLRCSPRSGDLSVYWYQQSLDQGLQFLIQYYNGEERAKGNILERFSAQQFPDLHSELNLSSLELGDSALYFCASSVGGLTEAFFGQGTRLTVV.

Here the CDR3 DNA reads TGCGCCAGCAGCTTGGGAGGGGGTTACAATGAGCAGTTCTTC. Translated: CASSLGGGYNEQFF. The chain uses TRBV5-1 and TRBJ2-1; D perhaps matches TRBD1 (6 bases). The germline V and J ends were trimmed by 0 bases and 4 bases, with 8 bases remaining between them. The CDR3 contains 14 residues. Germline V CDR1 and CDR2: SGHRS, YFSETQ.

The chain carries TRBV5-5 and TRBJ2-7, with unresolved D. The CDR3 runs to 13 residues. Germline V gene data show CDR1 as SGHKS and CDR2 as YYEKEE (reference sequence). Trimming took 2 bases from V and 6 from J, leaving 12 bases between them. The CDR3 nucleotides read TGTGCCAGCAGCTTCTTCGGTGGAGTCGAGCAGTACTTC. It encodes CASSFFGGVEQYF.

This chain links TRBV28 with TRBJ2-1; TRBD1 aligns across 10 bases. Trimming removed 8 bases from V and 9 bases from J; junction bases left unmatched: 10. The CDR3 loop spans 14 amino acids. The germline V gene encodes CDR1 MDHEN and CDR2 SYDVKM. CDR3 in amino acids: CASGQGGRGIEQFF. DNA for the CDR3: TGTGCCAGCGGACAGGGGGGGCGGGGTATTGAGCAGTTCTTC.

The CDR3 region is CASSLIQSGANVLTF. The DNA for the CDR3 is TGTGCCAGCAGCTTAATTCAATCCGGGGCCAACGTCCTGACTTTC. The genes are TRBV7-3 and TRBJ2-6; no clear D. The CDR3 consists of 15 residues. V lost 1 base, J lost 4 bases, and 8 bases lay in between. Germline V CDR1 and CDR2: SGHTA, FQGTGA.

J is TRBJ1-1 and V is TRBV2, with 8 bases that match TRBD1. Germline values: CDR1 SNHLY, CDR2 FYNNEI. The CDR3 has 15 residues. V shed 6 bases, J shed 4 bases, and the junction held 10 bases outside the gene matches. The CDR3 bases are TGTGCCAGCAGAGTGGACAGGGCAGGGGGCACTGAAGCTTTCTTT. It is translated as CASRVDRAGGTEAFF.

The rearrangement uses TRBV6-6 and TRBJ2-1, with 7 bases matching TRBD1. Trimming cost V 5 bases and J 5 bases; bases outside gene matches: 9. The germline V gene encodes CDR1 MNHNY and CDR2 SVGAGI (reference sequence). The CDR3 is made up of 15 amino acids. CDR3 coding DNA: TGTGCCAGCAGTGACCAGACAGGGTGGGACAATGAGCAGTTCTTC. This encodes CASSDQTGWDNEQFF.

The chain carries TRBV30 and TRBJ1-6, with D tentatively TRBD1 (5 bases). This CDR3 has 14 residues. The V gene's germline CDR1 is GTSNPN and CDR2 SVGIG (reference sequence). The V end lost 2 bases, the J end lost 8 bases, and 13 bases lay between the germline ends. DNA of the CDR3: TGTGCCTGGAGTCAAAGGGGCTCAGATTCACCCCTCCACTTT. It codes for CAWSQRGSDSPLHF.

The chain has TRBV6-1 and TRBJ1-4; the D is unclear. The CDR3 runs to 14 residues. In germline, CDR1 is MNHNS, CDR2 SASEGT. Trimming took 6 bases from V and 0 from J, leaving 8 bases between them. CDR3 coding DNA: TGTGCCAGCAGACCCCGGGCAACTAATGAAAAACTGTTTTTT. Translating it yields CASRPRATNEKLFF.

The chain has TRBV7-3 and TRBJ2-2, with D possibly being TRBD1 (8 bases). The CDR3 is made up of 17 amino acids. Germline-derived CDR1 and CDR2 are SGHTA and FQGTGA. Deletions cut 5 bases from V and 7 bases from J, with 23 bases between. The DNA of the CDR3 is TGTGCCAGCAGCCCGCGACAGGGGCCGGGAGGTGGCGGGGAGCTGTTTTTT. Its translation: CASSPRQGPGGGGELFF.

This chain uses TRBV6-4 with TRBJ2-1; maybe TRBD1 (8 bases). V lost 5 bases and J lost 2, with 13 bases in between. The CDR3 totals 15 residues. CDR1 and CDR2 (germline): MRHNA, SNTAGT. The CDR3 protein is CASSHRGGAYNEQFF. In DNA form, the CDR3 reads TGTGCCAGCAGTCACAGGGGGGGCGCCTACAATGAGCAGTTCTTC.

As to this clone: Its ends do not fully match the called genes, so a read error is possible. The chain employs TRBV9 and TRBJ2-7; no definite D call. Germline V CDR1 and CDR2: SGDLS, YYNGEE. CDR3 length equals 13 residues. The CDR3 region is CASSVDSKVSPEF. CDR3 coding DNA: TGTGCCAGCAGCGTAGACAGTAAGGTTTCTCCGGAATTC.

The rearrangement links TRBV7-9 to TRBJ2-7; no clear D. Trimming shortened V by 1 base and J by 4 bases, and 8 bases separated the two germline ends. CDR3 size: 13 residues. Germline CDR1 and CDR2: SEHNR and FQNEAQ (reference sequence). The chain's CDR3 is CASSLVGGYEQYF. CDR3 coding DNA: TGTGCCAGCAGCTTAGTTGGCGGATACGAGCAGTACTTC.

The chain is built from TRBV28 and TRBJ2-5; D may be TRBD1 (6 bases). Looked up from germline, CDR1 is MDHEN and CDR2 is SYDVKM. The CDR3 loop spans 14 amino acids. Trimming shortened V by 5 bases and J by 13 bases, and 23 bases separated the two germline ends. CDR3 DNA: TGTGCCAGCAGTCCCCCGGACAGCCCCGTAATCCGGTACTTC. Translated: CASSPPDSPVIRYF.